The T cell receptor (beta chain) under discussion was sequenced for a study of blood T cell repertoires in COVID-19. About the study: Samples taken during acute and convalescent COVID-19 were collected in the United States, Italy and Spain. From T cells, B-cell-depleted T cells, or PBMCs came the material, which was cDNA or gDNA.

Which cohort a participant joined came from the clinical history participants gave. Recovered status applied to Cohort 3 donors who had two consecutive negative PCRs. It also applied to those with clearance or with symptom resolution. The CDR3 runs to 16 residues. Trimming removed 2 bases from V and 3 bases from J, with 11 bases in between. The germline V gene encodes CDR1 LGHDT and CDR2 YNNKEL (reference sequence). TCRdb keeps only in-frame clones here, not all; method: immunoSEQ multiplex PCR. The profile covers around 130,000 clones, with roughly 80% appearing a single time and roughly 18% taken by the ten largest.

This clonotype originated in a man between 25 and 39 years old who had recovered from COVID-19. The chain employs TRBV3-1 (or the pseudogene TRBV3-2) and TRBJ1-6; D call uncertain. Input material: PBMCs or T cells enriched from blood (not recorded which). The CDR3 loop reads CASSQIGPNYNSPLHF. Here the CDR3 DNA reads TGTGCCAGCAGCCAAATTGGTCCTAACTATAATTCACCCCTCCACTTT.